A selection of T cell receptor beta chains follows, all from one sample in a study of T cell responses to AZD1222 COVID-19 vaccine. Only in-frame clones appear in the TCRdb table, and some are missing; sequencing was by immunoSEQ multiplex PCR. Here the sample spans tens of thousands of clones, approximately 88% being singletons. The material sequenced was peripheral blood, taken on day 0 of AZD1222 vaccination. These receptors originate from an adult in good health. The CDR3 runs from the conserved cysteine through the conserved F or W. Fields, in order: J gene, V gene, CDR3 protein.

>TRBJ2-1|TRBV6-2/TRBV6-3
CASSFWTSGRNEQFF
>TRBJ1-5|TRBV16
CASSLPGNQPQHF
>TRBJ2-2|TRBV5-1
CASSLVGQGGTGELFF
>TRBJ1-1|TRBV27
CASSSRTGMMNTEAFF
>TRBJ2-7|TRBV11-2
CASTHILGTSYSHEQYF
>TRBJ2-3|TRBV11-2
CASSAYRVWGSDTQYF
>TRBJ2-2|TRBV28
CASIQMNTGELFF
>TRBJ2-7|TRBV28
CASSSLDRTYEQYF
>TRBJ2-7|TRBV5-6
CASSRYGDTLSEQYF
>TRBJ1-1|TRBV2
CASSGNRDREAFF
>TRBJ1-3|TRBV5-6
CASSLVGTGNTIYF
>TRBJ2-3|TRBV6-6
CASSYQGNSVDTQYF
>TRBJ1-5|TRBV15
CATSRGQGDQPQHF
>TRBJ2-1|TRBV27
CASRDRREYPYNEQFF